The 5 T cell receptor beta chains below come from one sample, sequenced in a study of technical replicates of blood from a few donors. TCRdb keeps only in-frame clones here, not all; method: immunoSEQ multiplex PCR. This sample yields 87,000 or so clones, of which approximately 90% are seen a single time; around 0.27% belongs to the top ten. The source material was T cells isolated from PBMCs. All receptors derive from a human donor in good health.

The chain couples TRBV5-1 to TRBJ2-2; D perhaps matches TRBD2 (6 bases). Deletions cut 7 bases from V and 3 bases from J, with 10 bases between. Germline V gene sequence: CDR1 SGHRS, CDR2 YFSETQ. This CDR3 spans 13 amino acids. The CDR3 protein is CASGRGYTGELFF. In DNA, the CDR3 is TGCGCCAGCGGCCGGGGGTACACCGGGGAGCTGTTTTTT.

DNA for the CDR3: TGTGCCAGCAGTTGGGGGGACGGAGCTTATAGCAATCAGCCCCAGCATTTT. This sequence encodes CASSWGDGAYSNQPQHF. The chain couples TRBV28 to TRBJ1-5; D might be TRBD1 (5 bases). V lost 4 bases and J lost 0, with 16 bases in between. This CDR3 comprises 17 residues. Germline CDR1 is MDHEN and CDR2 is SYDVKM.

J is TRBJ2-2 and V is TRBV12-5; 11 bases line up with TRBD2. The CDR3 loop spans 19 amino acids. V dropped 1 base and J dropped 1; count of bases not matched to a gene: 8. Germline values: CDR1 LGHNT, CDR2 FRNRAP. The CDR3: CASGLGVRLAGGNTGELFF. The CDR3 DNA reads TGTGCTAGTGGTTTGGGGGTTCGGCTAGCGGGGGGGAACACCGGGGAGCTGTTTTTT. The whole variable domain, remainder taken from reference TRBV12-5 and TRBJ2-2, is DARVTQTPRHKVTEMGQEVTMRCQPILGHNTVFWYRQTMMQGLELLAYFRNRAPLDDSGMPKDRFSAEMPDATLATLKIQPSEPRDSAVYFCASGLGVRLAGGNTGELFFGEGSRLTVL.

The CDR3 sequence is CASSQERNGNYGYTF. The CDR3 DNA reads TGTGCCAGCAGCCAAGAACGCAACGGGAACTATGGCTACACCTTC. The V call is TRBV4-2, the J call TRBJ1-2; D remains unclear. Germline assignment: CDR1 LGHNA and CDR2 YNFKEQ. The CDR3 is 15 residues long. Between the trimmed V and J ends, which lost 0 bases and 2 bases, there was a span of 10 bases.

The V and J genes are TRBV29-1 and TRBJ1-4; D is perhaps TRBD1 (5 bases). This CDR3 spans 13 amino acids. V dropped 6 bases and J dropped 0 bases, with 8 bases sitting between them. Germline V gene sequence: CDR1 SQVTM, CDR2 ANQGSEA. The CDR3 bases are TGCAGCGTCCTCAGGGCAACTAATGAAAAACTGTTTTTT. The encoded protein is CSVLRATNEKLFF.